The rows below give T cell receptor beta chains drawn from one sample of a study of T cell responses to AZD1222 COVID-19 vaccine. Some clones are missing from TCRdb's copy, which holds only in-frame ones; the method was immunoSEQ multiplex PCR. Of about 88,000 clones listed, 91% are singletons. Sequencing was performed on peripheral blood, taken on day 0 of MenACWY control vaccination. The receptors were sampled from an adult in good health. The CDR3 runs from the conserved cysteine through the conserved F or W. Each record gives: V gene, D gene, clone size, J gene, CDR3 protein, CDR3 DNA. A D gene is named only where the DNA matches it firmly. Not all rows give a size; the values are once, few, many and, for expanded clones, a class.

v_call: TRBV18
d_call: .
clone_size: .
j_call: TRBJ1-5
cdr3_aa: CASSPGGGRQPQHF
cdr3_nt: TGTGCCAGCTCACCGGGGGGGGGCCGCCAGCCCCAGCATTTT

v_call: TRBV24-1
d_call: .
clone_size: .
j_call: TRBJ1-4
cdr3_aa: CATSEIQGPTNEKLFF
cdr3_nt: TGTGCCACCAGTGAGATACAGGGTCCCACTAATGAAAAACTGTTTTTT

v_call: TRBV7-9
d_call: .
clone_size: .
j_call: TRBJ1-5
cdr3_aa: CASSLAGDNQPQHF
cdr3_nt: TGTGCCAGCAGCTTGGCGGGTGACAATCAGCCCCAGCATTTT

v_call: TRBV24-1
d_call: TRBD1
clone_size: .
j_call: TRBJ1-2
cdr3_aa: CATSAQGVGGYTF
cdr3_nt: TGTGCCACCAGCGCCCAGGGGGTAGGAGGCTACACCTTC

v_call: TRBV6-1
d_call: .
clone_size: .
j_call: TRBJ2-1
cdr3_aa: CASSEALRWGDSYNEQFF
cdr3_nt: TGTGCCAGCAGTGAAGCGCTTCGTTGGGGGGATTCCTACAATGAGCAGTTCTTC

v_call: TRBV14
d_call: .
clone_size: .
j_call: TRBJ1-2
cdr3_aa: CASSQDLFGGYTF
cdr3_nt: TGTGCCAGCAGCCAAGATCTATTCGGCGGCTACACCTTC

v_call: TRBV19
d_call: .
clone_size: .
j_call: TRBJ1-5
cdr3_aa: CASTPNRDQPQHF
cdr3_nt: TGTGCCAGTACCCCAAATAGGGATCAGCCCCAGCATTTT

v_call: TRBV6-5
d_call: TRBD1
clone_size: .
j_call: TRBJ2-2
cdr3_aa: CASSYGQGKRELFF
cdr3_nt: TGTGCCAGCAGTTATGGACAGGGTAAAAGGGAGCTGTTTTTT

v_call: TRBV4-3
d_call: .
clone_size: .
j_call: TRBJ1-4
cdr3_aa: CASSQDGTSNEKLFF
cdr3_nt: TGCGCCAGCAGCCAAGATGGGACTAGCAACGAAAAACTGTTTTTT

v_call: TRBV25-1
d_call: .
clone_size: few
j_call: TRBJ2-5
cdr3_aa: CASSGRTQYF
cdr3_nt: TGTGCCAGCAGTGGCCGGACCCAGTACTTC

v_call: TRBV5-6
d_call: TRBD1
clone_size: .
j_call: TRBJ2-2
cdr3_aa: CASSLSGQTYTGELFF
cdr3_nt: TGTGCCAGCAGCTTGTCGGGACAGACCTACACCGGGGAGCTGTTTTTT

v_call: TRBV5-4
d_call: .
clone_size: .
j_call: TRBJ2-1
cdr3_aa: CASSFGADSYNEQFF
cdr3_nt: TGTGCCAGCAGCTTCGGGGCGGACTCCTACAATGAGCAGTTCTTC

v_call: TRBV6-1
d_call: .
clone_size: once
j_call: TRBJ1-1
cdr3_aa: CASSEGQKNTEAFF
cdr3_nt: TGTGCCAGCAGTGAAGGGCAAAAGAACACTGAAGCTTTCTTT

v_call: TRBV2
d_call: TRBD1
clone_size: once
j_call: TRBJ1-2
cdr3_aa: CASTTGGNYGYTF
cdr3_nt: TGTGCCAGCACCACAGGGGGCAACTATGGCTACACCTTC

v_call: TRBV28
d_call: .
clone_size: .
j_call: TRBJ1-5
cdr3_aa: CASSLGGRGKARVNQPQHF
cdr3_nt: TGTGCCAGCAGTTTAGGGGGTCGGGGTAAGGCCAGGGTTAATCAGCCCCAGCATTTT

v_call: TRBV19
d_call: TRBD1
clone_size: .
j_call: TRBJ1-5
cdr3_aa: CASIPQGGGQPQHF
cdr3_nt: TGTGCCAGTATTCCACAGGGGGGTGGTCAGCCCCAGCATTTT

v_call: TRBV6-2/TRBV6-3
d_call: .
clone_size: .
j_call: TRBJ2-1
cdr3_aa: CASSPEYNEQFF
cdr3_nt: TGTGCCAGCAGTCCCGAATACAATGAGCAGTTCTTC

v_call: TRBV2
d_call: .
clone_size: .
j_call: TRBJ2-3
cdr3_aa: CASSREPGDTQYF
cdr3_nt: TGTGCCAGCTCTCGGGAGCCGGGGGATACGCAGTATTTT

v_call: TRBV7-2
d_call: TRBD1
clone_size: .
j_call: TRBJ1-2
cdr3_aa: CASSFSRQGRGYTF
cdr3_nt: TGTGCCAGCAGCTTCTCGAGACAGGGTCGAGGCTACACCTTC

v_call: TRBV16
d_call: .
clone_size: .
j_call: TRBJ1-1
cdr3_aa: CASSQATVGAFF
cdr3_nt: TGTGCCAGCAGCCAAGCCACGGTGGGAGCTTTCTTT

v_call: TRBV7-9
d_call: .
clone_size: few
j_call: TRBJ1-6
cdr3_aa: CASGYGGSYNSPLHF
cdr3_nt: TGTGCCAGCGGTTACGGAGGTTCCTATAATTCACCCCTCCACTTT

v_call: TRBV7-8
d_call: TRBD1
clone_size: .
j_call: TRBJ1-2
cdr3_aa: CASSLAGTGENYGYTF
cdr3_nt: TGTGCCAGCAGCTTAGCGGGGACAGGAGAAAACTATGGCTACACCTTC

v_call: TRBV29-1
d_call: TRBD2
clone_size: .
j_call: TRBJ2-3
cdr3_aa: CSDAGDTDTQYF
cdr3_nt: TGCAGCGACGCGGGGGACACAGATACGCAGTATTTT

v_call: TRBV5-6
d_call: TRBD1
clone_size: .
j_call: TRBJ2-7
cdr3_aa: CASSATGVGEQYF
cdr3_nt: TGTGCCAGCAGCGCGACAGGGGTAGGCGAGCAGTACTTC

v_call: TRBV3-1/TRBV3-2
d_call: .
clone_size: .
j_call: TRBJ2-7
cdr3_aa: CASSHPRGEQYF
cdr3_nt: TGTGCCAGCAGCCATCCCCGGGGCGAGCAGTACTTC

v_call: TRBV6-5
d_call: TRBD1
clone_size: .
j_call: TRBJ1-3
cdr3_aa: CASNVDRAGNTIYF
cdr3_nt: TGTGCCAGCAACGTGGACAGGGCCGGAAACACCATATATTTT

v_call: TRBV4-3
d_call: .
clone_size: .
j_call: TRBJ2-5
cdr3_aa: CASSQARRETQYF
cdr3_nt: TGCGCCAGCAGCCAAGCTAGGAGGGAGACCCAGTACTTC

v_call: TRBV7-2
d_call: TRBD2
clone_size: .
j_call: TRBJ2-2
cdr3_aa: CASSLALAGYTGELFF
cdr3_nt: TGTGCCAGCAGCTTAGCTCTAGCGGGATACACCGGGGAGCTGTTTTTT

v_call: TRBV10-3
d_call: TRBD1
clone_size: .
j_call: TRBJ1-3
cdr3_aa: CATGEGATSGNTIYF
cdr3_nt: TGTGCCACCGGGGAGGGGGCGACCTCTGGAAACACCATATATTTT

v_call: TRBV6-4
d_call: TRBD1
clone_size: .
j_call: TRBJ1-6
cdr3_aa: CASSEQGGNSPLHF
cdr3_nt: TGTGCCAGCAGTGAGCAGGGGGGTAATTCACCCCTCCACTTT

v_call: TRBV5-1
d_call: .
clone_size: .
j_call: TRBJ1-6
cdr3_aa: CASSNIEDSPNSPLHF
cdr3_nt: TGCGCCAGCAGCAATATCGAGGACAGCCCTAATTCACCCCTCCACTTT

v_call: TRBV11-2
d_call: TRBD1
clone_size: .
j_call: TRBJ2-7
cdr3_aa: CASSLGQEPWKSNF
cdr3_nt: TGTGCCAGCAGCCTAGGACAGGAGCCTTGGAAAAGTAACTTC

v_call: TRBV5-6
d_call: TRBD1
clone_size: .
j_call: TRBJ1-1
cdr3_aa: CASSLDRGFATEAFF
cdr3_nt: TGTGCCAGCAGCCTTGACAGGGGTTTCGCCACTGAAGCTTTCTTT

v_call: TRBV6-5
d_call: .
clone_size: .
j_call: TRBJ1-2
cdr3_aa: CASSPGQLYGYTF
cdr3_nt: TGTGCCAGCAGTCCCGGACAACTCTATGGCTACACCTTC

v_call: TRBV25-1
d_call: .
clone_size: .
j_call: TRBJ2-5
cdr3_aa: CASSPKETQYF
cdr3_nt: TGTGCCAGCAGCCCCAAAGAGACCCAGTACTTC

v_call: TRBV9
d_call: .
clone_size: .
j_call: TRBJ1-3
cdr3_aa: CASSTQGESGNTIYF
cdr3_nt: TGTGCCAGCAGCACCCAGGGAGAATCTGGAAACACCATATATTTT

v_call: TRBV7-2
d_call: .
clone_size: .
j_call: TRBJ2-5
cdr3_aa: CASSGRTAQETQYF
cdr3_nt: TGTGCCAGCAGCGGCCGGACAGCGCAAGAGACCCAGTACTTC

v_call: TRBV29-1
d_call: .
clone_size: once
j_call: TRBJ2-1
cdr3_aa: CSFHGGVSHRNEQFF
cdr3_nt: TGCAGCTTCCATGGCGGGGTAAGTCATCGCAATGAGCAGTTCTTC

v_call: TRBV11-2
d_call: TRBD1
clone_size: .
j_call: TRBJ1-1
cdr3_aa: CASSFQGGYTEAFF
cdr3_nt: TGTGCCAGCAGCTTTCAGGGGGGCTACACTGAAGCTTTCTTT

v_call: TRBV28
d_call: TRBD2
clone_size: .
j_call: TRBJ2-1
cdr3_aa: CASLTGGPSYNEQFF
cdr3_nt: TGTGCCAGCCTAACGGGGGGACCCTCCTACAATGAGCAGTTCTTC

v_call: TRBV10-3
d_call: TRBD2
clone_size: few
j_call: TRBJ2-7
cdr3_aa: CAISPAGGPYEQYF
cdr3_nt: TGTGCCATCAGCCCAGCGGGAGGGCCCTACGAGCAGTACTTC

v_call: TRBV4-3
d_call: .
clone_size: .
j_call: TRBJ2-5
cdr3_aa: CASSLGAGHQETQYF
cdr3_nt: TGCGCCAGCAGCTTAGGAGCCGGACACCAAGAGACCCAGTACTTC

v_call: TRBV6-6
d_call: TRBD2
clone_size: .
j_call: TRBJ2-1
cdr3_aa: CASSYWRGTGNEQFF
cdr3_nt: TGTGCCAGCAGTTACTGGCGGGGGACTGGGAATGAGCAGTTCTTC

v_call: TRBV6-5
d_call: .
clone_size: few
j_call: TRBJ1-1
cdr3_aa: CASSYARDTEAFF
cdr3_nt: TGTGCCAGCAGTTACGCCAGGGACACTGAAGCTTTCTTT

v_call: TRBV6-5
d_call: .
clone_size: .
j_call: TRBJ1-1
cdr3_aa: CASKPGTVNTEAFF
cdr3_nt: TGTGCCAGCAAACCCGGGACGGTGAACACTGAAGCTTTCTTT

v_call: TRBV29-1
d_call: .
clone_size: .
j_call: TRBJ2-7
cdr3_aa: CSVSAESYEQYF
cdr3_nt: TGCAGCGTTTCGGCAGAAAGCTACGAGCAGTACTTC

v_call: TRBV7-9
d_call: .
clone_size: .
j_call: TRBJ1-1
cdr3_aa: CASSLGGAVNTEAFF
cdr3_nt: TGTGCCAGCAGCTTAGGAGGGGCCGTGAACACTGAAGCTTTCTTT

v_call: TRBV6-6
d_call: .
clone_size: .
j_call: TRBJ1-1
cdr3_aa: CASSLRSARAVTEAFF
cdr3_nt: TGTGCCAGCAGTCTTCGGAGTGCCCGGGCGGTCACTGAAGCTTTCTTT

v_call: TRBV27
d_call: TRBD1
clone_size: .
j_call: TRBJ1-2
cdr3_aa: CASSLRGTASNYGYTF
cdr3_nt: TGTGCCAGCAGTTTAAGGGGGACAGCTTCTAACTATGGCTACACCTTC

v_call: TRBV2
d_call: .
clone_size: .
j_call: TRBJ1-2
cdr3_aa: CASRATGRANYGYTF
cdr3_nt: TGTGCCAGCAGGGCCACAGGGAGAGCTAACTATGGCTACACCTTC

v_call: TRBV7-8
d_call: .
clone_size: once
j_call: TRBJ1-2
cdr3_aa: CASSLARGGGYTF
cdr3_nt: TGTGCCAGCAGCTTAGCGCGGGGGGGCGGCTACACCTTC

v_call: TRBV6-5
d_call: .
clone_size: .
j_call: TRBJ1-2
cdr3_aa: CASSTRLYDGYTF
cdr3_nt: TGTGCCAGCAGTACTCGATTGTATGATGGCTACACCTTC

v_call: TRBV19
d_call: TRBD1
clone_size: once
j_call: TRBJ1-6
cdr3_aa: CASSPSGGISSPLHF
cdr3_nt: TGTGCCAGTAGTCCGTCAGGGGGCATAAGTTCACCCCTCCACTTT

v_call: TRBV19
d_call: .
clone_size: .
j_call: TRBJ1-3
cdr3_aa: CASTMQTTSSGNTIYF
cdr3_nt: TGTGCCAGTACCATGCAGACAACTAGCTCTGGAAACACCATATATTTT

v_call: TRBV28
d_call: .
clone_size: once
j_call: TRBJ1-2
cdr3_aa: CASSLYDGDYGYTF
cdr3_nt: TGTGCCAGCAGTTTGTACGACGGGGACTATGGCTACACCTTC